This T cell receptor beta chain was captured by sequencing in a study of T cell clonotyping in hematopoietic cell transplantation (dated by TCRdb to about 2021). Describing the broader study: Pretransplant samples from recipients were collected after cytoreduction. A total of some 140 blood samples were gathered in the study from a few dozen consecutive transplant recipients along with their related donors. Patient recruitment ran from 2015 to early 2017, and follow-up continued until September 2020 or death.

The germline V gene (reference sequence) supplies CDR1 GTSNPN and CDR2 SVGIG. From the cysteine through the phenylalanine, the CDR3 covers 14 amino acids. The sequence is cut down to CDR3 DNA, 42 bases in frame from base 1. At the junction V is shortened by 2 bases and J by 7 bases, with 18 bases in between. Explained via the paper, the time point label denotes: recipient sample about 28 days before transplant, after cytoreduction. Blood from recipients was drawn roughly 28 days before transplant, then again at days 30, 100 and 180 after transplant. Nuclei Lysis Solution was used to extract genomic DNA from fresh or cryopreserved unfractionated peripheral blood mononuclear cells. The immunoSEQ assay, a bias-controlled multiplex PCR with V- and J-specific primers, was used to amplify TCR beta CDR3 regions from genomic DNA. A second PCR step added a proprietary barcode and Illumina adapter sequences to the CDR3 amplicons. An Illumina MiSeq instrument was used for sequencing of the CDR3 libraries. On the authors' methods: Export and quality control were done with immunoSEQ Analyzer 3.0, while downstream analyses used R Bioconductor and Immunarch. Only productive rearrangements within the normalized downsampled data set were used in the calculation of repertoire metrics. Clonotypes larger than 5 templates in the normalized cohort were defined as pathologically expanded. The Inverse Simpson Index served as the measure of repertoire diversity. To capture all clonotypes, the CMV-specificity analyses were run on the non-normalized data set. In TCRdb, the immuneACCESS table is reduced to in-frame sequences with V and J assigned. These tables do not hold every clone; where another copy was compared, an unresolved V gene accounts for under half, and the others remain unexplained. That table is the source of V, J and clone size, and D and trimming were worked out from the DNA. In this sample the table shows roughly 17,000 clones, 93% of which occur a single time. The ten largest clones capture under 2% of the sample.

The paper's findings and limits, for the study overall: Recipient repertoires showed only a small fraction of overlap with donor repertoires, and over 95% appeared de novo at the given depth. The sample size was limited, and because cells were not sorted, the contributions of CD4 and CD8 repertoires could not be separated. Broader TCR repertoire diversity after transplant was predicted by Inverse Simpson Index values from donors and from recipients before transplant. Recipient TCR diversity fell after transplant, with pathologically expanded clonotypes rising progressively from day 30 to day 180.

In regard to this clone: Which antigen it targets is not known. No base quality information exists; no much larger clone differs at one position.

Specimen: peripheral blood mononuclear cells, collected before stem cell transplant. This TCR was sampled from a man between 18 and 29 years old with biphenotypic leukemia. Some clones in this sample may be carry-over from other donors' samples. The chain joins TRBV30 to TRBJ2-7, with the D assignment possibly TRBD1 or TRBD2, given 5 matching bases for each. The DNA sequence reads TGTGCCTGGAGTCCTTTTGGGGGAGTGGGGGAGCAGTACTTC. It codes for CAWSPFGGVGEQYF. Outside the CDR3, residues come from the reference TRBV30 and TRBJ2-7 proteins, so the full variable domain is: SQTIHQWPATLVQPVGSPLSLECTVEGTSNPNLYWYRQAAGRGLQLLFYSVGIGQISSEVPQNLSASRPQDRQFILSSKKLLLSDSGFYLCAWSPFGGVGEQYFGPGTRLTVT.